This T cell receptor (beta chain) was documented in a study of shared clonotypes between healthy human individuals. The assay used deep level. As originally analysed: Filtering differed, since immunoSEQ gave only junction sequences and no quality scores. Assay: immunoSEQ multiplex PCR; the TCRdb copy retains only in-frame clones and omits some. From that table come the V and J calls and clone size; the DNA was used to work out D and trimming. The table records under 2,500,000 clones, approximately 95% of them present only once. The CDR3 covers 15 residues. The germline V and J ends were trimmed by 1 base and 4 bases, with 14 bases remaining between them. In germline, CDR1 is SGHKS, CDR2 YYEKEE (reference sequence). This clone was seen a single time.

The sequencing input was naive CD4+ T cells sorted from blood. Documented subset: CD45RA+ positively selected. The gene calls are TRBV5-5 and TRBJ1-2; perhaps TRBD1 as D (6 bases). The TCR sequence derives from a man aged 18-30 years in good health. The CDR3 coding sequence is TGTGCCAGCAGCTTGTATCAGGGGTCCGCCTATGGCTACACCTTC. It codes for CASSLYQGSAYGYTF. The full variable domain, completed using reference TRBV5-5 and TRBJ1-2, is DAGVTQSPTHLIKTRGQQVTLRCSPISGHKSVSWYQQVLGQGPQFIFQYYEKEERGRGNFPDRFSARQFPNYSSELNVNALLLGDSALYLCASSLYQGSAYGYTFGSGTRLTVV.